The 19 T cell receptor beta chains reported below all come from one sample, sequenced in a study of monozygotic twins with inflammatory bowel disease. TCRdb re-called the 5' RACE reads and catalogs CDR3 proteins one per entry, DNA excluded. The sample totals 400,000 to 500,000 distinct CDR3 sequences; its top ten clones hold less than 2.5%. Material: blood. Receptors were obtained from a human donor with ulcerative colitis or Crohn's disease, or a healthy co-twin of an affected twin (not recorded which).

The chain recombines TRBV7-9 with TRBJ2-5; without DNA, the TCRdb call of TRBD1 cannot be checked. The length of the CDR3 is 21 residues. Germline V gene data show CDR1 as SEHNR and CDR2 as FQNEAQ (reference sequence). This chain's CDR3 is CASSSSLDRDRGPGLAATQYF.

The V call is TRBV5-5, the J call TRBJ1-5. There are 15 residues in the CDR3. Germline V gene data show CDR1 as SGHKS and CDR2 as YYEKEE (reference sequence). CDR3 amino acids: CASSEGASGSQPQHF.

The V and J genes are TRBV18 and TRBJ2-7. This CDR3 is built from 14 residues. CDR1 is KGHSH, CDR2 LQKENI, per germline. The CDR3 is CASSPNRGSYEQYF.

The chain employs TRBV30 and TRBJ2-1. Germline CDR1 and CDR2: GTSNPN and SVGIG (reference sequence). This CDR3 region has 14 residues. The CDR3 loop reads CAWSPAAPYNEQFF.

Here the CDR3 reads CASSAGLAGLTDTQYF. This sequence joins TRBV7-3 and TRBJ2-3; TCRdb returns TRBD2, unconfirmable since there is no DNA. The CDR3 has 16 amino acids. Germline CDR1 reads SGHTA; CDR2 reads FQGTGA.

The chain carries TRBV7-9 and TRBJ1-1. The CDR3 is 14 amino acids. CDR1 is SEHNR and CDR2 is FQNEAQ in the germline V gene (reference sequence). The CDR3 here is CASSLYGVNTEAFF.

The J gene is TRBJ2-3, the V gene TRBV28. The V gene's germline CDR1 is MDHEN and CDR2 SYDVKM. The CDR3 runs to 12 residues. CDR3 residues: CASSLIADTQYF.

The chain combines TRBV5-1 with TRBJ2-7. Germline values: CDR1 SGHRS, CDR2 YFSETQ. The CDR3 sequence is 15 residues long. Here the CDR3 reads CASSLVALGPYEQYF.

The chain joins TRBV20-1 to TRBJ2-1; checking the TCRdb D call of TRBD2 is not possible without DNA. CDR3 length: 16 amino acids. Germline V gives CDR1 DFQATT, CDR2 SNEGSKA (reference sequence). The CDR3 here is CSARDPLSGGAGEQFF.

This chain connects TRBV20-1 to TRBJ1-2; TCRdb designates TRBD1, a call that cannot be tested without DNA. This CDR3 contains 13 residues. The germline V gene has CDR1 DFQATT and CDR2 SNEGSKA (reference sequence). The chain's CDR3 is CSAHPRGAEGYTF.

J is TRBJ1-4 and V is TRBV5-5; TCRdb indicates TRBD1, and absent DNA this call remains unverified. Germline-derived CDR1 and CDR2 are SGHKS and YYEKEE (reference sequence). The CDR3 has 14 residues. CDR3 sequence: CASSLGGTNEKLFF.

J is TRBJ2-2 and V is TRBV19; the TRBD2 assignment by TCRdb is unverifiable without DNA. The CDR3 is 18 amino acids. Germline V gene data show CDR1 as LNHDA and CDR2 as SQIVND (reference sequence). CDR3 sequence reads: CASQWGTSGGLGSGELFF.

The genes are TRBV6-2 or TRBV6-3 and TRBJ2-7; the TCRdb call, TRBD2, lacks DNA for checking. The CDR3 extends over 14 amino acids. The germline gives CDR1 MNHEY, CDR2 SVGEGT. CDR3 loop: CASSQGLAGPQQYF.

J is TRBJ2-7 and V is TRBV29-1. This CDR3 is 13 amino acids long. Germline-derived CDR1 and CDR2 are SQVTM and ANQGSEA. This CDR3 is CSVLTDSSYEQYF.

J is TRBJ2-3 and V is TRBV28; TCRdb reports TRBD2, a call that lacks DNA to check it against. The CDR3 is 19 amino acids. Germline CDR1 and CDR2: MDHEN and SYDVKM. This CDR3 is CASSLRILRLAGGVDTQYF.

The chain uses TRBV9 and TRBJ2-7; TCRdb picks TRBD1, but there is no DNA to check that call. CDR1 and CDR2 from the germline V gene are SGDLS and YYNGEE. The CDR3 has 18 residues. The CDR3: CASSERATGTMRTYEQYF.

The chain carries TRBV6-2 or TRBV6-3 and TRBJ1-1; TCRdb's D call, TRBD1, is unchecked because there is no DNA. The length of the CDR3 is 17 residues. Looked up from germline, CDR1 is MNHEY and CDR2 is SVGEGT. Here the CDR3 reads CASTLWAPGTENTEAFF.

The gene calls are TRBV3-1 and TRBJ2-7. CDR1 is LGHDT and CDR2 is YNNKEL in the germline V gene (reference sequence). The CDR3 has 12 amino acids. CDR3 in amino acids: CASSQGGYEQYF.

The gene calls are TRBV20-1 and TRBJ2-1; there is no DNA to check the TCRdb D call of TRBD1. This CDR3 spans 16 amino acids. The V gene's germline CDR1 is DFQATT and CDR2 SNEGSKA (reference sequence). The CDR3 reads CSAGPPGGRFNNEQFF.